What follows are 5 T cell receptor beta chains derived from one specimen sequenced in a study of T cell responses to AZD1222 COVID-19 vaccine. Sequencing was performed with immunoSEQ multiplex PCR; in TCRdb, only in-frame clones are kept and a portion is missing. Of about 110,000 clones in the sample, about nine tenths are singletons; the top ten hold 7.5% to 9%. Sequences were derived from peripheral blood, sampled on day 0 of AZD1222 vaccination. The receptors shown here come from an adult in good health.

The chain employs TRBV27 and TRBJ1-3; TRBD1 is a possible D gene (5 bases). CDR1 is MNHEY, CDR2 SMNVEV, per germline (reference sequence). Trimming removed 6 bases from V and 3 bases from J, with 18 bases in between. The CDR3 contains 16 residues. The CDR3 DNA reads TGTGCCAGCAGCTCGGGGACTTCCGCTGGTGGAAACACCATATATTTT. As protein: CASSSGTSAGGNTIYF.

The chain is built from TRBV3-1 (or the pseudogene TRBV3-2) and TRBJ2-2; D possibly corresponds to TRBD1 (5 bases). This CDR3 contains 15 residues. From germline, CDR1 is LGHDT and CDR2 YNNKEL (reference sequence). V lost 2 bases to trimming and J lost 1 base, with 8 bases between them. The CDR3 sequence is CASSQLTENTGELFF. Here the CDR3 DNA reads TGTGCCAGCAGCCAATTGACAGAGAACACCGGGGAGCTGTTTTTT.

The CDR3 spells CASSLWKNRGLFYGYTF. The CDR3 nucleotides read TGTGCCAGCAGCCTGTGGAAAAACAGGGGGCTCTTCTATGGCTACACCTTC. The chain uses TRBV21-1 and TRBJ1-2; the table's TRBD1 call for D was not verified on the DNA. TRBV21-1 is designated a pseudogene. CDR3 length: 17 amino acids.

Comments on this clone: This CDR3 is also generated by other DNA sequences in the sample. The CDR3 region is CASSSTGGAGEKLFF. In nucleotides, the CDR3 is TGCGCCAGCAGCTCGACAGGGGGCGCCGGTGAAAAACTGTTTTTT. This chain uses TRBV5-1 with TRBJ1-4; 10 bases line up with TRBD1. From germline, CDR1 is SGHRS and CDR2 YFSETQ. CDR3 length: 15 amino acids. Germline trimming cut 3 bases from V and 7 bases from J; bases unmatched to any gene: 6.

This clone turned up a few times. V gene TRBV19 combines with J gene TRBJ2-7; D is perhaps TRBD1 or TRBD2 (5 bases each). The germline V gene has CDR1 LNHDA and CDR2 SQIVND (reference sequence). V gave up 3 bases and J gave up 0 bases, with 15 bases separating them. The CDR3 extends over 16 amino acids. The CDR3 is CASSIMGTLGSYEQYF. In DNA form, the CDR3 reads TGTGCCAGTAGTATTATGGGGACCCTCGGCTCCTACGAGCAGTACTTC.